The clone carrying this T cell receptor (beta chain) was counted at least ten times. This sample was taken from a study of early T cells in non-severe SARS-CoV-2 infection. Individual cDNA molecules were tagged with unique molecular identifiers. TCRdb passed the 5' RACE reads through MiXCR, listing each CDR3 protein once. Of fewer than 85,000 distinct CDR3 sequences listed, less than 15% were seen once; the top ten hold roughly 6%. The V end was cut by 1 base, the J end by 6 bases, with 9 bases between. Germline V gene data show CDR1 as DFQATT and CDR2 as SNEGSKA (reference sequence). The CDR3 totals 13 residues.

The receptor's source is an adult who was a healthcare worker with PCR-confirmed SARS-CoV-2 infection or an uninfected control (not recorded which). The chain carries TRBV20-1 and TRBJ2-2; D not resolved. The sequenced sample was whole blood. The CDR3 spells CSARAANAGELFF. DNA for the CDR3: TGCAGTGCTAGAGCCGCTAATGCCGGGGAGCTGTTTTTT.